The 21 T cell receptor beta chains given below trace back to one sample, sequenced in a study of beta chain features in type 1 diabetes. Study-level findings and limits: Shortening that was moderate but significant affected the TCRB CDR3s of Type 1 diabetes patients in all four CD4+ subsets.

The antigens of these receptors remain unknown. cDNA synthesis used the whole RNA isolate, giving expressed TCRB sequences. Libraries were prepared by immunoSEQ multiplex PCR; TCRdb keeps only in-frame clonotypes and omits some of them. Here the sample spans about 27,000 clones, roughly three fifths being singletons. Sequencing was performed on Tregs from blood. These receptors were taken from a woman between 18 and 29 years old with type 1 diabetes.

The chain carries TRBV7-2 and TRBJ1-5; a weak D match, TRBD1 (6 bases). This CDR3 is built from 14 residues. Germline lookup yields CDR1 SGHTA and CDR2 FQGNSA. V was trimmed by 3 bases and J by 1 base, leaving 7 bases between them. Here the CDR3 reads CASSFGQSNQPQHF. In DNA form, the CDR3 reads TGTGCCAGCAGCTTCGGACAGAGCAATCAGCCCCAGCATTTT.

The chain links TRBV12-5 to TRBJ2-5; TRBD2 matches 14 bases. Germline V gene sequence: CDR1 LGHNT, CDR2 FRNRAP. With 5 bases clipped from V and 5 bases from J, the junction kept 7 bases outside the gene matches. The CDR3 totals 16 residues. CDR3 sequence reads: CASGLGLAGVAETQYF. Here the CDR3 DNA reads TGTGCTAGTGGTCTGGGACTAGCGGGAGTCGCGGAGACCCAGTACTTC.

There are a few counts of this clone. The gene calls are TRBV10-2 and TRBJ2-1, with 14 positions matching TRBD2. CDR1 and CDR2 (germline): WSHSY, SAAADI. J gave up 7 bases and V 6 bases, and 2 bases lay outside the gene matches. The CDR3 runs to 14 residues. The DNA for the CDR3 is TGCGCCAGCAGAGGGACTAGCGGGAGTAATGAGCAGTTCTTC. This encodes CASRGTSGSNEQFF.

The table lists this clone with a few counts. V usage is TRBV18 and J usage is TRBJ2-5; perhaps TRBD1 as D (5 bases). The ends were cut back, 3 bases at V and 5 bases at J, with 13 bases in the middle. Germline CDR1 KGHSH, CDR2 LQKENI. The CDR3 has 14 amino acids. The DNA for the CDR3 is TGTGCCAGCTCACCCAGGGCCCGCGAGGAGACCCAGTACTTC. Translating gives CASSPRAREETQYF.

This clone was observed a handful of times. The rearrangement links TRBV18 to TRBJ2-7; D not certain. The CDR3 length is 12 residues. The V gene's germline CDR1 is KGHSH and CDR2 LQKENI. The ends were cut back, 5 bases at V and 3 bases at J, with 8 bases in the middle. CDR3 nucleotide sequence: TGTGCCAGCTCAGGGCCGGACTACGAGCAGTACGTC. Amino acid sequence: CASSGPDYEQYV.

This clone was recorded once. The chain uses TRBV18 and TRBJ2-1; maybe TRBD1 (6 bases). Germline V gene data show CDR1 as KGHSH and CDR2 as LQKENI. The CDR3 extends over 18 amino acids. The V end was cut by 5 bases, the J end by 2 bases, with 22 bases between. CDR3 sequence reads: CASSFRGLRPITYNEQFF. In DNA form, the CDR3 reads TGTGCCAGCTCATTCAGGGGCCTAAGACCGATTACCTACAATGAGCAGTTCTTC.

This clone was observed a handful of times. V is TRBV23-1 and J is TRBJ1-6; 9 bases match TRBD1. TRBV23-1 is assigned to the ORF class and has an uncertain function. This CDR3 spans 16 amino acids. The V segment lost 3 bases and the J segment 8 bases; nucleotides outside the gene matches: 8. DNA of the CDR3: TGCGCCAGCAGTCAGCTTCTCCGGGACAGGGATTCACCCCTCCACTTT. Its translation: CASSQLLRDRDSPLHF.

CDR3 region: CASSSRTGSGYTF. For the CDR3, the DNA is TGTGCCAGCAGCAGCCGGACAGGGAGTGGCTACACCTTC. V gene TRBV5-4 combines with J gene TRBJ1-2; TRBD1 matches at 8 bases. Germline CDR1 is SGHNT and CDR2 is YYREEE (reference sequence). The CDR3 runs to 13 residues. V trimming: 4 bases; J trimming: 7 bases; junction bases outside the gene matches: 6.

The chain couples TRBV19 to TRBJ2-2, with D possibly matching TRBD1 (5 bases). V was clipped by 6 bases and J by 4 bases, with 12 bases between them. Germline V gives CDR1 LNHDA, CDR2 SQIVND (reference sequence). The CDR3 has 14 amino acids. The CDR3 region has the DNA TGTGCCAGTAGGGACCCACAGGTCACCGGGGAGCTGTTTTTT. It codes for CASRDPQVTGELFF.

V and J are TRBV27 and TRBJ2-3; perhaps TRBD1 as D (5 bases). Germline V gene sequence: CDR1 MNHEY, CDR2 SMNVEV (reference sequence). V was shortened by 2 bases and J by 2 bases, with 14 bases between the two germline ends. The CDR3 consists of 16 residues. CDR3 loop: CASSLTDRLNTDTQYF. The DNA of the CDR3 is TGTGCCAGCAGTTTAACAGACAGACTTAACACAGATACGCAGTATTTT.

The V and J genes are TRBV6-5 and TRBJ1-3, with TRBD1 as a possible D gene (6 bases). The germline V gene has CDR1 MNHEY and CDR2 SVGAGI. V was trimmed by 5 bases and J by 0 bases, leaving 11 bases between them. This CDR3 is built from 15 residues. The CDR3 DNA reads as TGTGCCAGCAGTGCGGACAGAATCTCTGGAAACACCATATATTTT. This translates into CASSADRISGNTIYF.

CDR3 nucleotide sequence: TGTGCTAGTGGTTTATTCGCGGGAGCCTCCGGGGAGCTGTTTTTT. Translated, it gives CASGLFAGASGELFF. The chain recombines TRBV12-5 with TRBJ2-2; the match to TRBD2 covers 7 bases. Germline V gene sequence: CDR1 LGHNT, CDR2 FRNRAP. With V trimmed by 3 bases and J by 6 bases, 7 bases remained unmatched. The CDR3 spans 15 residues.

The rearrangement uses TRBV5-4 and TRBJ2-7; D is uncertain. Germline-derived CDR1 and CDR2 are SGHNT and YYREEE (reference sequence). CDR3 length equals 12 residues. Trimming removed 4 bases at V and 6 bases at J, with 11 bases between. The CDR3 DNA sequence: TGTGCCAGCAGCGTATCTAGAGGCGAGCAGTACTTC. This codes for CASSVSRGEQYF.

The chain is built from TRBV28 and TRBJ1-2, with D hard to call. V was shortened by 3 bases and J by 0 bases, with 8 bases between the two germline ends. The V gene's germline CDR1 is MDHEN and CDR2 SYDVKM. This CDR3 region has 14 residues. In DNA, the CDR3 is TGTGCCAGCAGTTTTGTGGGCCCTAACTATGGCTACACCTTC. Amino acids: CASSFVGPNYGYTF.

V gene TRBV6-5 combines with J gene TRBJ1-2, with no clear D. The V gene lost 4 bases and the J gene lost 4 bases, with 13 bases spanning the gap. The germline CDR1 and CDR2 sequences are MNHEY and SVGAGI. This CDR3 region has 14 residues. The CDR3 bases are TGTGCCAGCAGTTTCAACCCCGATAGCTATGGCTACACCTTC. Its translation: CASSFNPDSYGYTF.

The chain is built from TRBV7-2 and TRBJ2-7, with 7 nucleotides matching TRBD2. Germline V gene sequence: CDR1 SGHTA, CDR2 FQGNSA. The CDR3 consists of 14 residues. V shed 1 base, J shed 6 bases, and the junction held 6 bases outside the gene matches. CDR3 DNA sequence: TGTGCCAGCAGCTTAGGACTAGCACCCCGCGAGCAGTACTTC. Translated: CASSLGLAPREQYF.

The rearrangement links TRBV27 to TRBJ1-5, with D perhaps TRBD1 (5 bases). Trimming took 0 bases from V and 4 from J, leaving 13 bases between them. The V gene's germline CDR1 is MNHEY and CDR2 SMNVEV (reference sequence). The CDR3 contains 16 residues. For the CDR3, the DNA is TGTGCCAGCAGTTTATCCCTGACAGCACTAAATCAGCCCCAGCATTTT. It specifies CASSLSLTALNQPQHF.

Only a few counts were recorded for this clone. This chain uses TRBV2 with TRBJ1-2, with no clear D. CDR3 length equals 14 residues. The germline V gene has CDR1 SNHLY and CDR2 FYNNEI. Trimming shortened V by 2 bases and J by 6 bases, and 13 bases separated the two germline ends. CDR3 region: CASSELAEVNGYTF. The CDR3 nucleotides are TGTGCCAGCAGTGAATTGGCGGAAGTTAATGGCTACACCTTC.

This clone appeared a single time. V and J are TRBV7-2 and TRBJ1-5, with TRBD1 as a possible D gene (5 bases). Trimming stripped 1 base from V and 7 bases from J, with 8 bases between. The CDR3 totals 13 residues. The germline CDR1 and CDR2 sequences are SGHTA and FQGNSA. CDR3 nucleotide sequence: TGTGCCAGCAGCTTAGAGGGGTACCAGCCCCAGCATTTT. Translated: CASSLEGYQPQHF.

The rearrangement uses TRBV5-1 and TRBJ2-5, with TRBD2 matching over 8 bases. The CDR3 length is 14 residues. Germline CDR1 SGHRS, CDR2 YFSETQ. The V gene end was trimmed by 5 bases and the J gene end by 0 bases; junction bases not matched to a gene: 3. CDR3 region: CASSIAGYQETQYF. The CDR3 DNA reads as TGCGCCAGCAGTATAGCGGGGTACCAAGAGACCCAGTACTTC.

V usage is TRBV2 and J usage is TRBJ2-5; 7 bases are a match to TRBD1. TRBJ2-7 explains the end of the DNA better; the J call may be wrong. Germline V lookup: CDR1 SNHLY, CDR2 FYNNEI. This CDR3 contains 14 residues. DNA of the CDR3: TGTGCCAGCAGCAAGACAGGGCCCAGCAGCGAGCAGTACTTC. It encodes CASSKTGPSSEQYF.